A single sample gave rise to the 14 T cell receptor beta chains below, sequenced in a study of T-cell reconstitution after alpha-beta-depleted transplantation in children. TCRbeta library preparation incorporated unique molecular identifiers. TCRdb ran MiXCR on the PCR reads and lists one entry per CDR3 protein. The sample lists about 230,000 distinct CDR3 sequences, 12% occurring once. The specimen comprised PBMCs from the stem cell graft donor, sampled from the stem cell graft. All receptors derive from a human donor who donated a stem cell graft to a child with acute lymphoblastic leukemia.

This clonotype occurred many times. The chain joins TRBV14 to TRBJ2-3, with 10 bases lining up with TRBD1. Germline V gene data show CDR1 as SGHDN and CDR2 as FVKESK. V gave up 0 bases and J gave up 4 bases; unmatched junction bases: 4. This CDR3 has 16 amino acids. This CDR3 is CASSQETTGGADTQYF. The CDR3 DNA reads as TGTGCCAGCAGCCAAGAGACGACAGGGGGCGCAGATACGCAGTATTTT. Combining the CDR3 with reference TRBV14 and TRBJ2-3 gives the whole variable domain EAGVTQFPSHSVIEKGQTVTLRCDPISGHDNLYWYRRVMGKEIKFLLHFVKESKQDESGMPNNRFLAERTGGTYSTLKVQPAELEDSGVYFCASSQETTGGADTQYFGPGTRLTVL.

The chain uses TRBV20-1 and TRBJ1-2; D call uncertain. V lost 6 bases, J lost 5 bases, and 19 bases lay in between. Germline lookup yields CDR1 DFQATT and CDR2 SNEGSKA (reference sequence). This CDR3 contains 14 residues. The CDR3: CSAPGFSSRYGYTF. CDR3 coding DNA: TGCAGTGCCCCGGGATTTTCGTCTAGATATGGCTACACCTTC.

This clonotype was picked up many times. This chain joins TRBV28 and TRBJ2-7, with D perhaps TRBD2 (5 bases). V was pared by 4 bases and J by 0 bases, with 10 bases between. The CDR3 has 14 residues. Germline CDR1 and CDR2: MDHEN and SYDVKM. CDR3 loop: CASSSGKSSYEQYF. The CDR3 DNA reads TGTGCCAGCAGTTCCGGGAAGAGCTCCTACGAGCAGTACTTC.

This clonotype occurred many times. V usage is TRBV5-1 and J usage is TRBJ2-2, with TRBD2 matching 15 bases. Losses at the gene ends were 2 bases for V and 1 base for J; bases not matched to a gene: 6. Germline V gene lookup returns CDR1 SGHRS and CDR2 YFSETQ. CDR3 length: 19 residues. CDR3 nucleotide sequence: TGCGCCAGCAGCTTTTGGGGGACTAGCGGGAGGAAGAACACCGGGGAGCTGTTTTTT. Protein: CASSFWGTSGRKNTGELFF.

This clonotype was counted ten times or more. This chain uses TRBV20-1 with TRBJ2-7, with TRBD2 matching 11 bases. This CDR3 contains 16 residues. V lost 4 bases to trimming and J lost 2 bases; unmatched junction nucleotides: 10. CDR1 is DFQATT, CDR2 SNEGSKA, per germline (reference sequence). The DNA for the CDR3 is TGCAGTGCTAACCCGGGACTAGCGGAACTTCCCTACGAGCAGTACTTC. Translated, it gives CSANPGLAELPYEQYF.

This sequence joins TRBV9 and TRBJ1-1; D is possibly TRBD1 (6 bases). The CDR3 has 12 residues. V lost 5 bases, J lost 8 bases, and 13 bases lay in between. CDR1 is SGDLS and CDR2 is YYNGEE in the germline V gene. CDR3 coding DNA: TGTGCCAGCAGAGCAATGGGGGCAGAAGCTTTCTTT. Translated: CASRAMGAEAFF. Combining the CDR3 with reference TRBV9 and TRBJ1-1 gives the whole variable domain DSGVTQTPKHLITATGQRVTLRCSPRSGDLSVYWYQQSLDQGLQFLIQYYNGEERAKGNILERFSAQQFPDLHSELNLSSLELGDSALYFCASRAMGAEAFFGQGTRLTVV.

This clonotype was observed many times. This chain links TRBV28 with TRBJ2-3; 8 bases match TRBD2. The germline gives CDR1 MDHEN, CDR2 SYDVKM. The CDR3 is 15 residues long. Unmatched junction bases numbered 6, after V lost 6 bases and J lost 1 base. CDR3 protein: CASRGLVLGTDTQYF. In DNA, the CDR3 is TGTGCCAGCAGGGGACTAGTTTTAGGCACAGATACGCAGTATTTT.

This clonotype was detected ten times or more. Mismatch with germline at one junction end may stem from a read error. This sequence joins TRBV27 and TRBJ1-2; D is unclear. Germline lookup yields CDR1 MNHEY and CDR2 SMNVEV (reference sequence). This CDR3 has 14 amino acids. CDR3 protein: CASSLSGPNYGYAF. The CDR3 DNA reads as TGTGCCAGCAGTTTATCAGGTCCTAACTATGGCTACGCCTTC.

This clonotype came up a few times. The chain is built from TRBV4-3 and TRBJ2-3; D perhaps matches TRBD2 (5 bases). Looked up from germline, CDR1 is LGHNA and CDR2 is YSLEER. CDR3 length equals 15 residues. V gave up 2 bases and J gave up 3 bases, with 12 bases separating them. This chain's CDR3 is CASSQFPRRTDTQYF. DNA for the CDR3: TGCGCCAGCAGCCAATTCCCCCGGAGGACAGATACGCAGTATTTT.

CDR3 DNA sequence: TGCGCCAGCAGCCCGGAGGTTAACCAAGAGACCCAGTACTTC. Protein product: CASSPEVNQETQYF. The rearrangement links TRBV4-3 to TRBJ2-1; D is perhaps TRBD2 (5 bases). The J call may be mistaken, given a closer DNA end match to TRBJ2-5. The germline V gene encodes CDR1 LGHNA and CDR2 YSLEER. The CDR3 loop spans 14 amino acids.

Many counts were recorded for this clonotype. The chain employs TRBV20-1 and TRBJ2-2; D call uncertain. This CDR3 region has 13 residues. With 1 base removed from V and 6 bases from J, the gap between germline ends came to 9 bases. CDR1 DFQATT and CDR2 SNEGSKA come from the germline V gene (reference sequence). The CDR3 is CSARVSTPGELFF. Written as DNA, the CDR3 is TGCAGTGCTAGAGTATCGACTCCCGGGGAGCTGTTTTTT.

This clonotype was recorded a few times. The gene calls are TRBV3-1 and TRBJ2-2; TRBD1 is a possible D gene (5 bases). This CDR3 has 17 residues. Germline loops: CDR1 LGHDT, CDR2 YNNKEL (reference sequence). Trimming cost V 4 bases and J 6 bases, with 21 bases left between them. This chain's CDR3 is CASSPDRPTPQPGELFF. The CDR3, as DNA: TGTGCCAGCAGCCCCGACAGACCCACGCCACAGCCCGGGGAGCTGTTTTTT.

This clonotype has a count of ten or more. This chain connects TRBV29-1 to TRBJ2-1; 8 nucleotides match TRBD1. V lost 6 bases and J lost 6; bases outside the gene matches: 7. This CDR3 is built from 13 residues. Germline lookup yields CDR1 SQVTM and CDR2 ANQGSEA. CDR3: CSVLTGVGNEQFF. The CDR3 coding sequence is TGCAGCGTCCTGACAGGGGTTGGCAATGAGCAGTTCTTC.

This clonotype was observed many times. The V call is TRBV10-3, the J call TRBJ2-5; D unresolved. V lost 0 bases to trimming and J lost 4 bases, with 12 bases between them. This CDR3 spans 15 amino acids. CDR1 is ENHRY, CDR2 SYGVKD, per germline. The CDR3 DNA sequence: TGTGCCATCAGTGAGTCGACCCCAGCCGGAGAGACCCAGTACTTC. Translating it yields CAISESTPAGETQYF.